One TCR beta chain is described in this entry. The antigen is unknown. Single viable CD3+CD4+CD8-CD45RO+ cells were sorted as the memory CD4+ T cells. CMV serostatus came from serum IgG against pp150, pp28, p38, p52. Profiled with immunoSEQ multiplex PCR; TCRdb holds only in-frame clones, not every one. This sample has about 56,000 clones, with roughly 77% found just once. This specimen comes from a study of memory CD4+ T cells and cytomegalovirus serostatus. At the level of the study: Of the healthy Belgian adults, under 10 were CMV seropositive and fewer than 30 seronegative. Study conclusions and caveats: Of under 200 reported CMV TCRbeta sequences, 55 to 80 were found in memory CD4+ repertoires. Suggested: most of the CMV-linked TCR signature lies in CD4+ memory cells.

CDR3 length equals 14 residues. Germline loops: CDR1 MNHEY, CDR2 SVGAGI. The V and J ends lost 0 bases and 6 bases, in that order; junction bases with no gene match: 3. The chain links TRBV6-5 to TRBJ1-2, with TRBD1 matching over 8 bases. The clonotype comes from an adult in good health and CMV-seropositive. The sequenced material came from memory CD4+ T cells from blood. The CDR3: CASSYSGRGHGYTF. The CDR3 nucleotides read TGTGCCAGCAGTTACTCGGGCAGGGGGCATGGCTACACCTTC.